This TCR beta chain was recovered during a study of Graves' ophthalmopathy and Graves' hyperthyroidism. Ophthalmopathy in the donors was of moderate-to-severe activity, with CAS ≥3, NOSPECS ≥4 and duration under 3 months. Patients with other autoimmune diseases, uncontrolled infections, pregnancy or lactation were excluded. Using RNA transcripts, the TCR beta CDR3 regions were amplified. HTBI primers primed a first-round RT-PCR, and a second-round multiplex PCR followed. TCRdb reprocessed the multiplex PCR reads via MiXCR and lists one record per CDR3 protein. Found here are about 740,000 distinct CDR3 sequences, around 40% of them singletons; the top ten hold roughly 46%. Study-wide findings and caveats: Detection in blood was also observed for most expanded thyroid clonotypes above 0.001 frequency. Ophthalmopathy progression cases were predicted by the model with about 70% sensitivity and roughly 72% specificity.

Details on this clonotype: Its antigen is undetermined.

The ends lost 11 bases at V and 4 bases at J; junction bases unmatched: 12. CDR1 is KGHDR and CDR2 is SFDVKD in the germline V gene. The CDR3 has 15 residues. V is TRBV24-1 and J is TRBJ1-5; 8 bases are a match to TRBD1. Input material: peripheral blood. This TCR derives from an adult man with Graves' ophthalmopathy. CDR3 DNA sequence: TGTGCCAGCAAAGATCCCGGGACAGGTAATCAGCCCCAGCATTTT. It encodes CASKDPGTGNQPQHF.